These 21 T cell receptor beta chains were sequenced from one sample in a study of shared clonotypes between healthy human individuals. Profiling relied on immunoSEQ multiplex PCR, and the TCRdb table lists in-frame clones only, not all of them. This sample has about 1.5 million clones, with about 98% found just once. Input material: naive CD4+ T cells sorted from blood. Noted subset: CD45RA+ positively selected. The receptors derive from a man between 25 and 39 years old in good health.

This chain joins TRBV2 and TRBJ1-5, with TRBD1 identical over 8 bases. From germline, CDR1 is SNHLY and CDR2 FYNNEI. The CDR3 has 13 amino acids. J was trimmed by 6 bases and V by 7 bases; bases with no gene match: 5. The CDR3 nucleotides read TGTGCCAGCATGGACAGGGAATCTCAGCCCCAGCATTTT. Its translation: CASMDRESQPQHF.

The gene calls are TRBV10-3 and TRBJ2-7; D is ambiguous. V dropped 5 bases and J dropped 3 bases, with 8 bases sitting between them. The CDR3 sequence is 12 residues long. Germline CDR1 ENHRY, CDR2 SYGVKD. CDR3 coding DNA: TGTGCCATCAGTCCAACGGACTACGAGCAGTACTTC. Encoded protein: CAISPTDYEQYF.

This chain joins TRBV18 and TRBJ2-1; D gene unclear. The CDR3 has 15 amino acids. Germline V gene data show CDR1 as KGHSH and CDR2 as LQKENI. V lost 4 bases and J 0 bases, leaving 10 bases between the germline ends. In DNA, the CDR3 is TGTGCCAGCTCACGATCGGTAGGCTCCTACAATGAGCAGTTCTTC. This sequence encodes CASSRSVGSYNEQFF.

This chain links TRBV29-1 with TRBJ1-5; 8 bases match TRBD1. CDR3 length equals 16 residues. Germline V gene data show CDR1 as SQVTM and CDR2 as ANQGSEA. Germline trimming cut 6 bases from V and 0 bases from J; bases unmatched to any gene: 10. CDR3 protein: CSVGQVAGNSNQPQHF. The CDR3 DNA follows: TGCAGCGTGGGACAGGTGGCCGGCAATAGCAATCAGCCCCAGCATTTT. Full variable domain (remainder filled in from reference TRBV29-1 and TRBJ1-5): SAVISQKPSRDICQRGTSLTIQCQVDSQVTMMFWYRQQPGQSLTLIATANQGSEATYESGFVIDKFPISRPNLTFSTLTVSNMSPEDSSIYLCSVGQVAGNSNQPQHFGDGTRLSIL.

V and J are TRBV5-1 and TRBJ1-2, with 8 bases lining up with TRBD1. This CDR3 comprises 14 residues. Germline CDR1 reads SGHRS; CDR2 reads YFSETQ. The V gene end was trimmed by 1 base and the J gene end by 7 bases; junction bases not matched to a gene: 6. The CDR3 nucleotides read TGCGCCAGCAGCTTGCGCACAGGGGGAGGTGGCTACACCTTC. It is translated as CASSLRTGGGGYTF. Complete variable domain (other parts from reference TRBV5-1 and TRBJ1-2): KAGVTQTPRYLIKTRGQQVTLSCSPISGHRSVSWYQQTPGQGLQFLFEYFSETQRNKGNFPGRFSGRQFSNSRSEMNVSTLELGDSALYLCASSLRTGGGGYTFGSGTRLTVV.

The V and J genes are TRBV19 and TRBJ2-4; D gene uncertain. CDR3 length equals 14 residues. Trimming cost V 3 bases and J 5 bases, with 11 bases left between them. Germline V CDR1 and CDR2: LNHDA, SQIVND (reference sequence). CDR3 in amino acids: CASSILNSQNIQYF. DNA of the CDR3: TGTGCCAGTAGTATTCTTAATTCGCAAAACATTCAGTACTTC.

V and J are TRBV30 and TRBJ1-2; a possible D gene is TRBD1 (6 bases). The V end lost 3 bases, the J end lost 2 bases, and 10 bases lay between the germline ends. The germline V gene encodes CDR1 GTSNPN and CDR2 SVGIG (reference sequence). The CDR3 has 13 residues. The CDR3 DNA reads TGTGCCTGGAGGGACAGCCCAAACTATGGCTACACCTTC. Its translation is CAWRDSPNYGYTF.

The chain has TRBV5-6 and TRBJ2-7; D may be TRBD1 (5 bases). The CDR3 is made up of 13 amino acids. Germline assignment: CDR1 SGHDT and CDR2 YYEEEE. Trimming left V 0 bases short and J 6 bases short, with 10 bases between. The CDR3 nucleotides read TGTGCCAGCAGCTTGGCCGGTACAGGCGAGCAGTACTTC. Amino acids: CASSLAGTGEQYF.

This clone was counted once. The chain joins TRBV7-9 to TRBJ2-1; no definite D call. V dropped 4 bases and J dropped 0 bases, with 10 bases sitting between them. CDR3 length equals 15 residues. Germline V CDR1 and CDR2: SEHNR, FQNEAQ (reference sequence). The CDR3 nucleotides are TGTGCCAGCAGCTCTGGTTGGAGCTCCTACAATGAGCAGTTCTTC. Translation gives CASSSGWSSYNEQFF. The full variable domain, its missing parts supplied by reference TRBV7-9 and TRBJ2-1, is DTGVSQNPRHKITKRGQNVTFRCDPISEHNRLYWYRQTLGQGPEFLTYFQNEAQLEKSRLLSDRFSAERPKGSFSTLEIQRTEQGDSAMYLCASSSGWSSYNEQFFGPGTRLTVL.

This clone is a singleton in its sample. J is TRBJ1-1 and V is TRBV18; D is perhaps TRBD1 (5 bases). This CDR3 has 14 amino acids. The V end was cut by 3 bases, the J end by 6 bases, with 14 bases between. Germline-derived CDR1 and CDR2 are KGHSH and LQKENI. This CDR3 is CASSPNRQSAEAFF. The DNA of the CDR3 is TGTGCCAGCTCACCCAACAGACAGTCCGCTGAAGCTTTCTTT.

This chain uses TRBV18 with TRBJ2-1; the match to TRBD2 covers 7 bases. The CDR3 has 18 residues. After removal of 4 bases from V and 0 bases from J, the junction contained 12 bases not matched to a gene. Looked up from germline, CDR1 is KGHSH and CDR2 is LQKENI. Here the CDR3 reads CASSRPGLPSSSYNEQFF. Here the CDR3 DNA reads TGTGCCAGCTCACGTCCGGGACTACCATCTAGCTCCTACAATGAGCAGTTCTTC. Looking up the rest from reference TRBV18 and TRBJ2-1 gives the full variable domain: NAGVMQNPRHLVRRRGQEARLRCSPMKGHSHVYWYRQLPEEGLKFMVYLQKENIIDESGMPKERFSAEFPKEGPSILRIQQVVRGDSAAYFCASSRPGLPSSSYNEQFFGPGTRLTVL.

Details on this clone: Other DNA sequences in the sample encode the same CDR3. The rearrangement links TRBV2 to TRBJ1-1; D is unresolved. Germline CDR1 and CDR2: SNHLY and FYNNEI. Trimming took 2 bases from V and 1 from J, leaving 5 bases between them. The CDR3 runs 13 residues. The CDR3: CASSEWGNTEAFF. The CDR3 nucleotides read TGTGCCAGCAGTGAATGGGGGAACACTGAAGCTTTCTTT.

Written as DNA, the CDR3 is TGTGCCAGCTCCACGGACGGCTATAGCAATCAGCCCCAGCATTTT. Protein sequence: CASSTDGYSNQPQHF. The chain employs TRBV18 and TRBJ1-5; D is unclear. This CDR3 comprises 15 residues. Trimming pared 6 bases from V and 0 bases from J, leaving 12 bases between. The germline V gene encodes CDR1 KGHSH and CDR2 LQKENI.

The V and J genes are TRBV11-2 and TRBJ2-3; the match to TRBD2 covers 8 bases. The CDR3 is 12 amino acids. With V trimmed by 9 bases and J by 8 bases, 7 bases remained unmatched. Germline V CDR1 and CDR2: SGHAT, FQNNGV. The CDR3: CASKSGSSTQYF. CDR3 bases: TGTGCCAGTAAAAGCGGGAGTAGTACGCAGTATTTT.

This CDR3 is CASSGLNEQFF. In nucleotides, the CDR3 is TGTGCCAGCAGTGGACTGAATGAGCAGTTCTTC. This rearrangement joins TRBV6-5 to TRBJ2-1; D might be TRBD2 (5 bases). The CDR3 consists of 11 residues. Germline V gives CDR1 MNHEY, CDR2 SVGAGI. V shed 5 bases and J shed 7 bases, with 6 bases lying between them.

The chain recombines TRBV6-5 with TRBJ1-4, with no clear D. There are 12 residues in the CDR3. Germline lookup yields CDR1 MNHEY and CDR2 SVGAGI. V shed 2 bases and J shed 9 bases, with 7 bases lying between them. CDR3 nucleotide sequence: TGTGCCAGCAGTTACCGCGGGAAAAAACTGTTTTTT. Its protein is CASSYRGKKLFF.

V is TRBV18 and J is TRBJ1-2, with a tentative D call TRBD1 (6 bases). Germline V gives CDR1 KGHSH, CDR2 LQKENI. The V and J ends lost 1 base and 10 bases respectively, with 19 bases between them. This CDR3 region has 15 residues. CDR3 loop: CASSPLSGQTSAYTF. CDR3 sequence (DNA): TGTGCCAGCTCACCACTATCGGGACAAACCTCTGCCTACACCTTC.

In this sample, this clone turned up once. Here the CDR3 reads CASSLAGRSGNTIYF. DNA for the CDR3: TGTGCCAGCAGCTTAGCGGGGCGCTCTGGAAACACCATATATTTT. This rearrangement joins TRBV7-9 to TRBJ1-3; TRBD1 might be the D (5 bases). Between the trimmed V and J ends, which lost 0 bases and 0 bases, there was a span of 6 bases. Germline assignment: CDR1 SEHNR and CDR2 FQNEAQ (reference sequence). CDR3 length: 15 amino acids.

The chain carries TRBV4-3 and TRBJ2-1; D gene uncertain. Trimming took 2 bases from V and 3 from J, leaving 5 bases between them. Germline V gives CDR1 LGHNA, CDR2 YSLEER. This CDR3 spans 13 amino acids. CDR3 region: CASSQWGYNEQFF. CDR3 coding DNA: TGCGCCAGCAGCCAATGGGGCTACAATGAGCAGTTCTTC.

CDR3 protein: CASRPGGSPDTQYF. Here the CDR3 DNA reads TGTGCCAGCAGACCAGGGGGTTCCCCAGATACGCAGTATTTT. This chain links TRBV6-1 with TRBJ2-3; 7 bases fit TRBD1. Germline lookup yields CDR1 MNHNS and CDR2 SASEGT. The CDR3 extends over 14 amino acids. After removal of 6 bases from V and 4 bases from J, the junction contained 7 bases not matched to a gene.

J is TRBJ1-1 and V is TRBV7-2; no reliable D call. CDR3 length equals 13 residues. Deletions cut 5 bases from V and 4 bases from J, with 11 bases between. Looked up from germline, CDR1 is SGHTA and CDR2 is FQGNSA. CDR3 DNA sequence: TGTGCCAGCAGCCTCAGGAGGATCACTGAAGCTTTCTTT. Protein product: CASSLRRITEAFF.